The clone carrying this T cell receptor beta chain has a count of ten or more. Its antigen remains unknown. There are 14 residues in the CDR3. Trimming removed 6 bases from V and 8 bases from J, with 19 bases in between. Each sample provided at least 6 micrograms of extracted total RNA. The data were taken from a study of blood T cells in healthy people across ages. The use of a sample-barcoded 5' primer and a J-beta primer mix characterized a second PCR of roughly 7 to 11 cycles. Each cDNA molecule received a tag from a template-switch adaptor that had 12 random nucleotides. All samples gave at least 2.5 million CDR3-containing paired-end reads. TCRdb re-called the 5' RACE reads with MiXCR, one entry per CDR3 protein. The data contain 650,000 or so distinct CDR3 sequences, about 50% of them singletons. General study findings and limits: Across samples, TCR beta diversity tracked strongly with naive T cell percentage.

What was sequenced was blood. The TCR comes from a woman of 80 years or more in good health. The chain recombines TRBV12-3 or TRBV12-4 with TRBJ1-2, with a tentative D call TRBD1 (5 bases). CDR3 bases: TGTGCCAGCAGCCAGGGTTCGGTAGGGGTAGGCTACACCTTC. This codes for CASSQGSVGVGYTF.